This T cell receptor beta chain was recorded in a study of T cells after yellow fever vaccination. Study at large: EM, EMRA, CM and Tscm memory subsets were sorted using CD3, CD45RA, CCR7 and CD95.

Study-wide points: There was a possibility that FACS-sorted repertoires contained abundant clonotypes contaminating from the bulk population. Among primary-vaccination clones, most reappeared after the booster, at approximately 97% for CD4 and 88% for CD8.

Researchers made TCR cDNA using 5'RACE template switching, and this step added a universal primer site and UMIs. TCRdb recomputed calls from the 5' RACE reads with MiXCR, one row per CDR3 protein. The repertoire holds 50,000 to 60,000 distinct CDR3 sequences, with approximately 6% as singletons. This clonotype was detected ten times or more. The germline CDR1 and CDR2 sequences are MNHNS and SASEGT. This CDR3 spans 13 amino acids. The ends were cut back, 2 bases at V and 6 bases at J, with 8 bases in the middle. The chain combines TRBV6-1 with TRBJ2-1, with D hard to call. This TCR was sampled from a man younger than 35 who received the YFV17D yellow fever vaccine. The starting material was PBMCs, either bulk or a sorted T-cell subset (CD4+, CD8+, memory, or dextramer-sorted; not recorded which), obtained on the day of the yellow fever booster vaccination. As DNA, the CDR3 is TGTGCCAGCAGTGAAAGTGTCTTCAATGAGCAGTTCTTC. Protein: CASSESVFNEQFF.